The sequence of this T cell receptor beta chain was determined in a study of shared T cell receptors in the human thymus. Libraries were prepared by immunoSEQ multiplex PCR; TCRdb keeps only in-frame clonotypes and omits some of them. The sample has some 720,000 clones, approximately 87% seen once. This clone came up once. CDR1 MGHRA and CDR2 YSYEKL come from the germline V gene. V lost 0 bases, J lost 5 bases, and 8 bases lay in between. This CDR3 comprises 13 residues. Separately, the same data were catalogued under a study of human thymus T cells. That report notes: Healthy Finnish infants undergoing corrective surgery for congenital heart defects provided the donor material. Corrective heart surgery yielded resections, and these provided the thymus tissue. Within thymic and blood repertoires, V and J gene usage appeared to be biased. Related studies found that unrelated individuals share highly overlapping thymic repertoires.

The source of this sequence is a boy under two years old with a congenital heart defect. The source material was thymocytes. The chain uses TRBV4-1 and TRBJ2-7; D possibly corresponds to TRBD2 (5 bases). The DNA for the CDR3 is TGCGCCAGCAGCCAAGAATTGGAGGACGAGCAGTACTTC. This encodes CASSQELEDEQYF.